Listed below are T cell receptor beta chains from one sample, sequenced in a study of regulatory T cells in long-lasting Graves disease. Via MiXCR, TCRdb re-called the multiplex PCR reads, giving one row per CDR3 protein. The table has about 470,000 distinct CDR3 sequences, more than 20% seen once; the top ten hold about 7.8%. The sequenced sample was peripheral blood mononuclear cells (PBMCs), obtained when the disease was refractory, from a patient treated with antithyroid drugs. The receptor set was obtained from a female donor with Graves disease. The CDR3 runs from the conserved cysteine through the conserved F or W. The D gene is left open where the match is weak. The size of a clone is reported for some rows only, either as once, few or many, or as a class for expanded clones.

j_call,v_call,clone_size,d_call,cdr3_aa,cdr3_nt
TRBJ1-5,TRBV20-1,many,-,CSARGEAAGPQHF,TGCAGTGCTCGAGGGGAGGCCGCGGGGCCCCAGCATTTT
TRBJ2-7,TRBV4-1,-,-,CASSQEATQSYEQYF,TGCGCCAGCAGCCAAGAGGCGACTCAATCCTACGAGCAGTACTTC
TRBJ2-1,TRBV3-1,few,TRBD2,CASSLGLAGVGEQFF,TGTGCCAGCAGCCTTGGACTAGCGGGAGTGGGTGAGCAGTTCTTC
TRBJ1-5,TRBV20-1,few,TRBD1,CSARGGGGMSNQPQHF,TGCAGTGCTAGAGGGGGAGGGGGCATGAGCAATCAGCCCCAGCATTTT
TRBJ2-7,TRBV5-1,-,TRBD2,CASSSPQAGVNEQSF,TGCGCCAGCAGCTCCCCTCAAGCGGGAGTGAACGAGCAGTCCTTC
TRBJ2-5,TRBV7-2,many,TRBD2,CASSLAVAGVGETQYF,TGTGCCAGCAGCTTAGCCGTAGCGGGAGTGGGTGAGACCCAGTACTTC
TRBJ1-4,TRBV19,-,-,CASADRPTNEKLFF,TGTGCCAGTGCGGACAGACCGACTAATGAAAAACTGTTTTTT
TRBJ1-3,TRBV9,-,-,CASSVDLGVSGNTIYF,TGTGCCAGCAGCGTAGATTTGGGAGTCTCTGGAAACACCATATATTTT
TRBJ1-2,TRBV9,many,-,CASSVGGDRYGYTF,TGTGCCAGCAGCGTCGGGGGGGATCGTTATGGCTACACCTTC
TRBJ2-7,TRBV6-1,many,-,CASSSDQGGSYEQYF,TGTGCCAGCAGCTCCGACCAAGGTGGCTCCTACGAGCAGTACTTC
TRBJ1-2,TRBV5-1,few,-,CASGKKPGANYGYTF,TGCGCCAGCGGAAAAAAACCAGGAGCTAACTATGGCTACACCTTC
TRBJ2-2,TRBV5-1,-,TRBD1,CASSSRQGGSGELFF,TGCGCCAGCAGCTCGCGACAGGGGGGAAGCGGGGAGCTGTTTTTT
TRBJ1-5,TRBV7-9,-,TRBD1,CASRRTGGAGNQPQHF,TGTGCCAGCAGACGGACAGGGGGGGCAGGCAATCAGCCCCAGCATTTT
TRBJ1-2,TRBV12-3/TRBV12-4,-,-,CASSSRQLNYGYTF,TGTGCCAGCAGTTCAAGACAGCTTAACTATGGCTACACCTTC
TRBJ2-7,TRBV28,many,TRBD2,CASLDSGPGLTYEQYF,TGTGCCAGCCTAGACTCGGGGCCGGGACTAACCTACGAGCAGTACTTC
TRBJ2-2,TRBV11-2,-,-,CASSFSFTGELFF,TGTGCCAGCAGCTTTTCCTTCACCGGGGAGCTGTTTTTT
TRBJ1-2,TRBV29-1,-,-,CSVTSGRANYGYTF,TGCAGCGTTACCTCGGGCAGGGCTAACTATGGCTACACCTTC
TRBJ2-7,TRBV27,-,TRBD2,CASSFFTGRAVYEQYF,TGTGCCAGCAGTTTTTTTACCGGGAGGGCCGTCTACGAGCAGTACTTC
TRBJ1-4,TRBV20-1,many,-,CSAMDYEKLFF,TGCAGTGCTATGGATTACGAAAAACTGTTTTTT
TRBJ2-2,TRBV6-1,many,TRBD2,CASRGENTGELFF,TGTGCCTCCCGGGGGGAGAACACCGGGGAGCTGTTTTTT
TRBJ2-6,TRBV11-3,few,-,CASSPGPNGANVLTF,TGTGCCAGCAGTCCGGGGCCCAATGGGGCCAACGTCCTGACTTTC
TRBJ2-7,TRBV9,few,-,CASSVTATSYEQYF,TGTGCCAGCAGCGTAACTGCGACCTCCTACGAGCAGTACTTC
TRBJ1-2,TRBV5-1,few,-,CASSLAGFRSWGYTF,TGCGCCAGCAGCTTGGCGGGATTCAGGTCATGGGGCTACACCTTC
TRBJ2-1,TRBV6-5,-,TRBD2,CASSYSRLAGGPYNEQFF,TGTGCCAGCAGTTACTCAAGACTAGCGGGAGGCCCATACAATGAGCAGTTCTTC
TRBJ2-5,TRBV9,many,TRBD2,CASSAGLAGAQETQYF,TGTGCCAGCAGCGCGGGACTAGCGGGAGCTCAAGAGACCCAGTACTTC
TRBJ1-3,TRBV6-1,few,-,CASRTGSTGNTIYF,TGTGCCAGCAGAACGGGCAGTACTGGAAACACCATATATTTT
TRBJ2-5,TRBV18,-,-,CASSPWGVQETQYF,TGTGCCAGCTCACCATGGGGGGTCCAAGAGACCCAGTACTTC
TRBJ1-6,TRBV7-8,-,-,CASSRIELGGPLHF,TGTGCCAGCAGCCGTATCGAACTAGGGGGTCCCCTCCACTTT
TRBJ1-2,TRBV29-1,few,TRBD1,CSVVLGQGGGYTF,TGCAGCGTTGTATTGGGGCAGGGGGGTGGCTACACCTTC
TRBJ2-5,TRBV6-1,few,-,CASSGGDGRTQYF,TGTGCCAGCAGTGGGGGGGACGGACGGACCCAGTACTTC
TRBJ2-7,TRBV28,many,TRBD2,CASSLWGGSYEQYF,TGCGCCAGCAGCCTCTGGGGGGGGTCCTACGAGCAGTACTTC
TRBJ2-1,TRBV20-1,-,-,CSAPAPGRAYNEQFF,TGCAGTGCCCCAGCTCCGGGGCGCGCCTACAATGAGCAGTTCTTC
TRBJ2-7,TRBV14,few,TRBD2,CASSHTTSGSPWVDEQYF,TGTGCCAGCAGCCATACGACTAGCGGGAGTCCCTGGGTTGACGAGCAGTACTTC
TRBJ2-7,TRBV4-1,-,TRBD2,CASSQVLAETPYEQYF,TGCGCCAGCAGCCAAGTACTAGCGGAGACACCCTACGAGCAGTACTTC
TRBJ1-4,TRBV2,many,-,CASRHRGGSLEKLFF,TGTGCCAGCAGACACCGAGGGGGTAGTTTGGAAAAACTGTTTTTT
TRBJ2-5,TRBV11-2,-,TRBD2,CASSLGPGTSGETQYF,TGTGCCAGCAGCTTAGGCCCAGGGACTAGCGGAGAGACCCAGTACTTC
TRBJ2-7,TRBV5-1,-,-,CASSPGAPRPSYEQYF,TGCGCCAGCAGCCCCGGAGCGCCCCGACCCTCCTACGAGCAGTACTTC
TRBJ2-7,TRBV24-1,few,TRBD1,CATSDGTGLSEQYF,TGTGCCACCAGTGACGGGACAGGGTTGAGCGAGCAGTACTTC
TRBJ1-1,TRBV6-1,few,-,CASSPPHNTEAFF,TGTGCCAGCAGTCCCCCACATAACACTGAAGCTTTCTTT
TRBJ2-7,TRBV27,many,TRBD1,CASSPGQGASYEQYF,TGTGCCAGCAGTCCCGGACAGGGGGCTTCCTACGAGCAGTACTTC